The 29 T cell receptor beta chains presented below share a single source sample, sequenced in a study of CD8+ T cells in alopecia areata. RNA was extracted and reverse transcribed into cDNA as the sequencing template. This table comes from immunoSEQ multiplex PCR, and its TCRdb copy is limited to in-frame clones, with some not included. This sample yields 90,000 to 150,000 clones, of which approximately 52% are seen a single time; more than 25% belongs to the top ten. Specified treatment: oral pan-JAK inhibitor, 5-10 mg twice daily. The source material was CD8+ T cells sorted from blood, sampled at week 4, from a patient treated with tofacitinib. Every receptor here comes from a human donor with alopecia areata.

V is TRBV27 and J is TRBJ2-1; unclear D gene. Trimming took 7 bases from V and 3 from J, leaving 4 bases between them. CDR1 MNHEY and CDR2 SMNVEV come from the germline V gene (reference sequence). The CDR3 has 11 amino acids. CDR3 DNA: TGTGCCAGCACCTACTACAATGAGCAGTTCTTC. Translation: CASTYYNEQFF.

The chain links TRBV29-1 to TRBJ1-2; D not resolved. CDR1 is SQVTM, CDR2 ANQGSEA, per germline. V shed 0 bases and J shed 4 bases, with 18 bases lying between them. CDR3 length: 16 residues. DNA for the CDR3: TGCAGCGTTGAAGATTCCGCCTACCTTAAACCCTATGGCTACACCTTC. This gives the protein CSVEDSAYLKPYGYTF.

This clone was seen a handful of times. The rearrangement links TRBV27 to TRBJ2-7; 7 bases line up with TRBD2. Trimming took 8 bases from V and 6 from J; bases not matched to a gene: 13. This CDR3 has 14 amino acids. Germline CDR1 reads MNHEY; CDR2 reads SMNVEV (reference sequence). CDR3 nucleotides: TGTGCCAGCGGTCCCTTCGGGGGGTCCCTCGAGCAGTACTTC. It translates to CASGPFGGSLEQYF.

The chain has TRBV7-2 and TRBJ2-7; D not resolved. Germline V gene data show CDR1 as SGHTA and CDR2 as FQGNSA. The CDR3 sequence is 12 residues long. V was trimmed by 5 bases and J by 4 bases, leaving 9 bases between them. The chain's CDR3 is CASSLTGYEQYF. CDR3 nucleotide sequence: TGTGCCAGCAGCCTGACCGGGTACGAGCAGTACTTC.

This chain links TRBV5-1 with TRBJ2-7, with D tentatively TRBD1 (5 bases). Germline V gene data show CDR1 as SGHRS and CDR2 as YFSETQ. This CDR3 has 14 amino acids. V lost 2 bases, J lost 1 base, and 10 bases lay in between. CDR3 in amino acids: CASSFLQGSYEQYF. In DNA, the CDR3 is TGCGCCAGCAGCTTTTTGCAGGGTTCCTACGAGCAGTACTTC.

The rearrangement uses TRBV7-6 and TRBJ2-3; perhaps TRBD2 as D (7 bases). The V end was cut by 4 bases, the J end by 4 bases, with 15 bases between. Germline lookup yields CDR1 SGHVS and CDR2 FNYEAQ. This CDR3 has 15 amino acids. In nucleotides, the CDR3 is TGTGCCAGCAGCTCCCTCGGGGGGCCCGCAGATACGCAGTATTTT. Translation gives CASSSLGGPADTQYF.

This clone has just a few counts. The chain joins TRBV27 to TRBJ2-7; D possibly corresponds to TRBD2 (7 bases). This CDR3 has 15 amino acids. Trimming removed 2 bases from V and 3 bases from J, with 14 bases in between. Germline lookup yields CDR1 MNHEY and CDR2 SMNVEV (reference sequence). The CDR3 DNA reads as TGTGCCAGCAGTTTAGTACAGGGAGGGGGCTACGAGCAGTACTTC. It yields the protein CASSLVQGGGYEQYF.

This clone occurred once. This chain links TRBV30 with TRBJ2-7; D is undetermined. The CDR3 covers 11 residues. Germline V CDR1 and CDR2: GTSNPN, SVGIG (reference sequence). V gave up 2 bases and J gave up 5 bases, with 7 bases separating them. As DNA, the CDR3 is TGTGCCTGGAGTTTGTCGGACGAGCAGTACTTC. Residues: CAWSLSDEQYF.

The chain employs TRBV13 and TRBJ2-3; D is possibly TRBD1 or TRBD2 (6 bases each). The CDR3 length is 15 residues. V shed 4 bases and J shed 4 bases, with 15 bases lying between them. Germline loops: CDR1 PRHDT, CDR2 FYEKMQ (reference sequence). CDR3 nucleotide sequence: TGTGCCAGCAGCTCCCGAGGGGGGCGGGCAGATACGCAGTATTTT. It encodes CASSSRGGRADTQYF. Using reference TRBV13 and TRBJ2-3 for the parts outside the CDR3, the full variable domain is AAGVIQSPRHLIKEKRETATLKCYPIPRHDTVYWYQQGPGQDPQFLISFYEKMQSDKGSIPDRFSAQQFSDYHSELNMSSLELGDSALYFCASSSRGGRADTQYFGPGTRLTVL.

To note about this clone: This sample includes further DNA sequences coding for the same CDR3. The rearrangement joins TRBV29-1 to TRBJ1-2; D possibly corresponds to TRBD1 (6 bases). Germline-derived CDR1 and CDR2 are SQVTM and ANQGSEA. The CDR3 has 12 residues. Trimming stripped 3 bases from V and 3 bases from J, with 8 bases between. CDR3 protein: CSVEGGDYGYTF. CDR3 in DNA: TGCAGCGTTGAGGGGGGCGACTATGGCTACACCTTC.

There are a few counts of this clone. The CDR3 reads CASSLGAKNIQYF. CDR3 nucleotide sequence: TGTGCCAGCAGCTTGGGCGCCAAAAACATTCAGTACTTC. This rearrangement joins TRBV7-6 to TRBJ2-4; D gene uncertain. Deletions cut 3 bases from V and 1 base from J, with 4 bases between. This CDR3 has 13 amino acids. In germline, CDR1 is SGHVS, CDR2 FNYEAQ.

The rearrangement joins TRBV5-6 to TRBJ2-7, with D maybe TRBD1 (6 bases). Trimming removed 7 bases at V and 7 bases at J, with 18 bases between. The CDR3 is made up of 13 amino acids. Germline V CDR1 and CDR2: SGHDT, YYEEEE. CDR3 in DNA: TGTGCCAGCCTACTGGGGGCGGAAGGGGAGCAGTACTTC. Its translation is CASLLGAEGEQYF.

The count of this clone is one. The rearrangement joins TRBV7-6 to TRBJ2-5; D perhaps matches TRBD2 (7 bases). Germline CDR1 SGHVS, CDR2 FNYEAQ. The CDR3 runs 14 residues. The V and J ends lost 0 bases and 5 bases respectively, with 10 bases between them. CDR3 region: CASSLAGGPETQYF. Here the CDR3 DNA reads TGTGCCAGCAGCTTAGCGGGGGGGCCGGAGACCCAGTACTTC.

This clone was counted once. This CDR3 is CASSLSASYNSPLHF. CDR3 DNA: TGTGCCAGCAGTTTATCGGCCTCCTATAATTCACCCCTCCACTTT. V usage is TRBV27 and J usage is TRBJ1-6; D call uncertain. CDR1 is MNHEY and CDR2 is SMNVEV in the germline V gene (reference sequence). The CDR3 extends over 15 amino acids. Trimming took off 0 bases at V and 0 bases at J, with 3 bases between the two ends.

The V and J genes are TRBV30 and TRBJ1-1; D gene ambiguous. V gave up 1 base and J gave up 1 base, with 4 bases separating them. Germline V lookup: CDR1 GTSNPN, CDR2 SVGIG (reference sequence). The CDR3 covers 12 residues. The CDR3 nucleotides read TGTGCCTGGAGTGGTTCGAACACTGAAGCTTTCTTT. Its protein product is CAWSGSNTEAFF.

The DNA of the CDR3 is TGCAGCGTTGACGATGGGGGGCGAGGTAACGGCTACACCTTC. Its protein product is CSVDDGGRGNGYTF. J is TRBJ1-2 and V is TRBV29-1; D might be TRBD1 (6 bases). The CDR3 covers 14 residues. Between the trimmed V and J ends, which lost 3 bases and 8 bases, there was a span of 19 bases. From germline, CDR1 is SQVTM and CDR2 ANQGSEA.

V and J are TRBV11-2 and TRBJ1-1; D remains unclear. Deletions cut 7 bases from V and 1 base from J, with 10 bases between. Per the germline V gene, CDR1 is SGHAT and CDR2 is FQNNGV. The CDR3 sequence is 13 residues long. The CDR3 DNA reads TGTGCCAGCAACAAAATAGGGAACACTGAAGCTTTCTTT. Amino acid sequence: CASNKIGNTEAFF.

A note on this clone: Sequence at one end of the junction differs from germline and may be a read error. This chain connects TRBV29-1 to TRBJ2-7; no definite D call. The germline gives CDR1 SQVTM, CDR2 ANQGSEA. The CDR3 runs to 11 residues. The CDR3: CGVSDGYEQYF. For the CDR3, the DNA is TGCGGCGTATCGGACGGCTACGAGCAGTACTTC.

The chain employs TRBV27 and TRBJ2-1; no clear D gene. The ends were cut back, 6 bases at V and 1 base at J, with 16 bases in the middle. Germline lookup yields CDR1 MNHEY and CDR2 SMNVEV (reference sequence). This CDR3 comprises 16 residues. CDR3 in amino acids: CASSHFLGRSYNEQFF. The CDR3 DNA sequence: TGTGCCAGCAGCCACTTTCTAGGAAGGTCCTACAATGAGCAGTTCTTC.

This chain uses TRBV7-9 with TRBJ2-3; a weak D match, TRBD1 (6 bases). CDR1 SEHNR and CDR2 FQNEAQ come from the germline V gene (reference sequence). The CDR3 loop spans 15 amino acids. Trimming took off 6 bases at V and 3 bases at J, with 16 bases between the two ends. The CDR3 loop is CASSSGESGTDTQYF. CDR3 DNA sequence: TGTGCCAGCAGTTCAGGGGAGTCGGGGACAGATACGCAGTATTTT.

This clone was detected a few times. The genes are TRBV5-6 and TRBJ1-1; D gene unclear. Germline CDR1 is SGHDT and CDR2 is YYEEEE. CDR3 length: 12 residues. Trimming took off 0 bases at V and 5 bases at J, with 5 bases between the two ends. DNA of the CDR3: TGTGCCAGCAGCTTGGTGAGGACTGAAGCTTTCTTT. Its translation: CASSLVRTEAFF.

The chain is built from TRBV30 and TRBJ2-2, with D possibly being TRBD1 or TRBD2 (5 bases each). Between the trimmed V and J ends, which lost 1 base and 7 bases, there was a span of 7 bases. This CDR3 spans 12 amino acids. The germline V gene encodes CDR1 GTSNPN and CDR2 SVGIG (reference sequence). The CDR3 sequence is CAWSGGNGELFF. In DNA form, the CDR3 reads TGTGCCTGGAGTGGGGGGAACGGGGAGCTGTTTTTT.

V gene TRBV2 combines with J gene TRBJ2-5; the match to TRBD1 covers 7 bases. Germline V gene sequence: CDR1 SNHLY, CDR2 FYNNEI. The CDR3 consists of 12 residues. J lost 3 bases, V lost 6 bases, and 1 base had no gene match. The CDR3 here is CASSGTEETQYF. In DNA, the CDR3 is TGTGCCAGCAGCGGGACAGAAGAGACCCAGTACTTC.

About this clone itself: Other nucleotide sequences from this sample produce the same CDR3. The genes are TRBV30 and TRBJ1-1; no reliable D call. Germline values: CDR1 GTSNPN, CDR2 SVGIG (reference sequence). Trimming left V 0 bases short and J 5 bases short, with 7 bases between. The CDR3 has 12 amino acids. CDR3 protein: CAWSVIGTEAFF. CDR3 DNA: TGTGCCTGGAGTGTAATCGGGACTGAAGCTTTCTTT.

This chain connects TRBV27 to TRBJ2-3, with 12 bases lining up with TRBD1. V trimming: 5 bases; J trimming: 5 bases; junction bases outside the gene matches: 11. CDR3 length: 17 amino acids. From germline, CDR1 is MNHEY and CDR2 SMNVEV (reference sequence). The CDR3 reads CASSAESGTGGEDTQYF. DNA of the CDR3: TGTGCCAGCAGTGCCGAATCCGGGACAGGGGGCGAAGATACGCAGTATTTT.

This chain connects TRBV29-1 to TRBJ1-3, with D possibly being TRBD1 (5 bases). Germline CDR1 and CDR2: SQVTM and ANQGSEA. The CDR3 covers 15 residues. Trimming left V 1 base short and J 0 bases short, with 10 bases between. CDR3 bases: TGCAGCGTTGAAGGGTCAGGGAGCTCTGGAAACACCATATATTTT. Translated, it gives CSVEGSGSSGNTIYF.

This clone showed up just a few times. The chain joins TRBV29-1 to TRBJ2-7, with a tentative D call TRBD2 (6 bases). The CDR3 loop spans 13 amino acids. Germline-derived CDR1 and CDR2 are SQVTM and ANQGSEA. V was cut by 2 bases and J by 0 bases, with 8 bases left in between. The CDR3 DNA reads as TGCAGCGTTGAAACGGACTACTCCTACGAGCAGTACTTC. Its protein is CSVETDYSYEQYF.

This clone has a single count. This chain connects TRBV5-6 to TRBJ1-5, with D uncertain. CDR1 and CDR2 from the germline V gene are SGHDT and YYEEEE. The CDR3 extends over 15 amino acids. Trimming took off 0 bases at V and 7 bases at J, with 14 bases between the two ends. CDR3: CASSLGTLVRQPQHF. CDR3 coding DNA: TGTGCCAGCAGCTTGGGGACGCTGGTTCGGCAGCCCCAGCATTTT.

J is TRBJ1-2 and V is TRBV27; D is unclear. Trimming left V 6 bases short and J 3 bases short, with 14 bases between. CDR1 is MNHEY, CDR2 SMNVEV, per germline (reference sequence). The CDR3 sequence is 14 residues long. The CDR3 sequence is CASSPPAGHYGYTF. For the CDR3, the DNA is TGTGCCAGCAGCCCACCAGCAGGCCACTATGGCTACACCTTC.